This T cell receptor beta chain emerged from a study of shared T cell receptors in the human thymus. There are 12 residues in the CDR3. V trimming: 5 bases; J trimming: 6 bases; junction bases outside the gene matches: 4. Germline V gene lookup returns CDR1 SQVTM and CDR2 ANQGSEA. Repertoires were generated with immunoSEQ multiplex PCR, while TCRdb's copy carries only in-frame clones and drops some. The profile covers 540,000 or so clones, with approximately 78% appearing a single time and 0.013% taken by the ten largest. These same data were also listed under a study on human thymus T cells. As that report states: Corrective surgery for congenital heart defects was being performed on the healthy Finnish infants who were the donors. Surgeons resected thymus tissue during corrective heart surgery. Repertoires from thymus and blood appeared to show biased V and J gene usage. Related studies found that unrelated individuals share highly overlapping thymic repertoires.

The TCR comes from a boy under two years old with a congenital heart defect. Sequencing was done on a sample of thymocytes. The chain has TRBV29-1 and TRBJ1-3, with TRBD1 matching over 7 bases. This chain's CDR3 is CSVRQGVNTIYF. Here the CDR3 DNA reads TGCAGCGTTCGACAGGGAGTAAACACCATATATTTT.